These T cell receptor beta chains were read from a single sample in a study of blood T cell repertoires in COVID-19. Profiled with immunoSEQ multiplex PCR; TCRdb holds only in-frame clones, not every one. The top ten hold about 1.5% of the sample, which has about 430,000 clones, 70% to 90% seen once. Sequences were obtained from PBMCs or T cells enriched from blood (not recorded which). These receptors all stem from a woman between 18 and 30 years old who had been exposed to COVID-19. The CDR3 runs from the conserved cysteine through the conserved F or W. A D gene is named only where the DNA matches it firmly. Size is stated for part of the rows, as once, few or many counts, or as a class when the clone is expanded.

TRBV6-5	TRBJ1-2	TRBD1	.	CASSPDRTPYGYTF	TGTGCCAGCAGCCCGGACAGGACTCCCTATGGCTACACCTTC
TRBV11-2	TRBJ2-2	.	.	CASTLRDTLANTGELFF	TGTGCCAGCACCCTCCGGGACACCCTCGCGAACACCGGGGAGCTGTTTTTT
TRBV28	TRBJ1-2	TRBD1	.	CASSPLDRYYGYTF	TGTGCCAGCAGTCCTCTGGACAGGTATTATGGCTACACCTTC
TRBV7-2	TRBJ1-4	TRBD1	once	CASSLQGRPEEKLFF	TGTGCCAGCAGCCTACAGGGGAGGCCGGAGGAAAAACTGTTTTTT
TRBV21-1	TRBJ1-1	.	.	CASSTRQGRTEAFF	TGTGCCAGCAGCACCCGACAGGGTCGAACTGAAGCTTTCTTT
TRBV14	TRBJ2-7	.	.	CASSPDRSVQYF	TGTGCCAGCAGCCCCGACAGGTCGGTGCAGTACTTC
TRBV6-6	TRBJ2-3	TRBD2	.	CASSPGTSGGSTDTQYF	TGTGCCAGCAGTCCCGGGACTAGCGGGGGGAGCACAGATACGCAGTATTTT
TRBV24-1	TRBJ1-2	.	.	CATSEEGIYGYTF	TGTGCCACCAGTGAGGAGGGGATTTATGGCTACACCTTC
TRBV2	TRBJ2-3	.	.	CASSVSGLARHRTQYF	TGTGCCAGCAGTGTATCGGGTCTAGCGAGGCACAGGACGCAGTATTTT
TRBV5-1	TRBJ2-7	TRBD2	.	CASGDSGRGYEQYF	TGCGCCAGCGGGGATAGCGGGAGGGGTTACGAGCAGTACTTC
TRBV28	TRBJ1-5	.	.	CASSWAGAGQPQHF	TGTGCCAGCAGTTGGGCGGGGGCGGGCCAGCCCCAGCATTTT
TRBV5-4	TRBJ1-1	.	many	CASSFNPVNTEAFF	TGTGCCAGCAGCTTTAACCCAGTGAACACTGAAGCTTTCTTT
TRBV14	TRBJ2-1	TRBD2	.	CASSLFSGTYNEQFF	TGTGCCAGCAGCCTATTTAGCGGGACTTACAATGAGCAGTTCTTC
TRBV11-3	TRBJ2-3	.	.	CASSLGRGGTDTQYF	TGTGCCAGCAGCTTAGGCAGGGGCGGCACAGATACGCAGTATTTT
TRBV23-1	TRBJ1-5	.	once	CASSQSRDVLNQPQHF	TGCGCCAGCAGTCAATCGAGAGACGTACTAAATCAGCCCCAGCATTTT
TRBV9	TRBJ2-1	.	.	CASSVLATSSEKEQFF	TGTGCCAGCAGCGTACTAGCGACTTCATCCGAAAAGGAGCAGTTCTTC
TRBV7-9	TRBJ2-4	.	.	CASSLAPGNIQYF	TGTGCCAGCAGCTTAGCCCCGGGAAACATTCAGTACTTC
TRBV19	TRBJ1-6	TRBD1	few	CATRDRSGYNSPLHF	TGTGCCACTCGGGACAGGTCTGGATATAATTCACCCCTCCACTTT
TRBV24-1	TRBJ2-1	TRBD1	.	CATSDLEGTGAFTSYNEQFF	TGTGCCACCAGTGATTTGGAAGGGACAGGGGCTTTCACATCCTACAATGAGCAGTTCTTC
TRBV6-9	TRBJ1-4	.	.	CASSYGSRNEKLFF	TGTGCCAGCAGTTATGGGAGCCGTAATGAAAAACTGTTTTTT
TRBV7-9	TRBJ1-1	TRBD1	.	CASRPSGTGGLNTEAFF	TGTGCCAGCAGGCCCTCTGGGACAGGGGGCCTGAACACTGAAGCTTTCTTT
TRBV28	TRBJ1-5	.	.	CASSSYRDSNQPQHF	TGTGCCAGCAGCTCATACAGGGATAGCAATCAGCCCCAGCATTTT
TRBV7-9	TRBJ1-4	TRBD1	once	CASSWTGTGGEKLFF	TGTGCCAGCAGCTGGACCGGGACAGGGGGAGAAAAACTGTTTTTT
TRBV29-1	TRBJ2-7	.	.	CSVLAGGSYEQYF	TGCAGCGTTTTGGCAGGGGGGTCCTACGAGCAGTACTTC
TRBV5-6	TRBJ1-5	TRBD1	once	CASSATGGGNQPQHF	TGTGCCAGCAGCGCCACAGGGGGAGGCAATCAGCCCCAGCATTTT
TRBV14	TRBJ2-1	TRBD1	.	CASSVTGATYNEQFF	TGTGCCAGCTCGGTTACAGGGGCAACCTACAATGAGCAGTTCTTC
TRBV7-9	TRBJ2-5	TRBD1	once	CASQPGQGDVETQYF	TGTGCCTCGCAACCCGGACAGGGGGATGTAGAGACCCAGTACTTC
TRBV2	TRBJ2-5	.	.	CASSRFIGGQETQYF	TGTGCCAGCAGCAGATTTATCGGGGGTCAAGAGACCCAGTACTTC
TRBV2	TRBJ1-4	.	.	CASSEYGGRGEKLFF	TGTGCCAGCAGTGAATATGGGGGCAGAGGTGAAAAACTGTTTTTT
TRBV9	TRBJ2-3	TRBD2	.	CASGRVSSGSDTQYF	TGTGCCAGCGGCCGAGTTTCTAGCGGGTCTGATACGCAGTATTTT
TRBV6-5	TRBJ1-2	.	.	CASSLGVLYGYTF	TGTGCCAGCAGTCTCGGAGTTCTCTATGGCTACACCTTC
TRBV13	TRBJ1-2	.	.	CASSLERAGYGYTF	TGTGCCAGCAGCTTAGAGCGGGCGGGCTATGGCTACACCTTC
TRBV20-1	TRBJ1-1	.	.	CSDRGPKAFF	TGCAGTGATCGAGGTCCAAAAGCTTTCTTT
TRBV7-2	TRBJ2-7	TRBD2	.	CASSLTSGVPGQYF	TGTGCCAGCAGCTTAACTAGCGGGGTCCCAGGGCAGTACTTC
TRBV10-3	TRBJ1-5	.	.	CAISEVEGQPQHF	TGTGCCATCAGTGAAGTGGAGGGCCAGCCCCAGCATTTT
TRBV7-2	TRBJ1-5	.	.	CASSLGTAQPQHF	TGTGCCAGCAGCTTAGGAACAGCTCAGCCCCAGCATTTT
TRBV16	TRBJ2-3	TRBD2	.	CASSRGLAGGDTQYF	TGTGCCAGCAGCCGGGGACTAGCGGGAGGAGATACGCAGTATTTT
TRBV28	TRBJ1-3	.	.	CASSLRGTRSSGNTIYF	TGTGCCAGCAGTTTGAGGGGGACCCGCTCTTCGGGAAACACCATATATTTT
TRBV28	TRBJ1-5	.	.	CAGGIINQPQHF	TGTGCCGGGGGCATAATCAATCAGCCCCAGCATTTT
TRBV29-1	TRBJ1-6	.	.	CSVATDYNSPLHF	TGCAGCGTTGCTACTGATTATAATTCACCCCTCCACTTT
TRBV15	TRBJ1-2	TRBD1	once	CATGQGDYGYTF	TGTGCCACCGGACAGGGGGACTATGGCTACACCTTC
TRBV9	TRBJ2-3	TRBD2	.	CASSVVAGVTDTQYF	TGTGCCAGCAGCGTCGTAGCGGGTGTCACAGATACGCAGTATTTT
TRBV27	TRBJ1-5	.	.	CASRPSEQPQHF	TGTGCCAGCAGACCCTCGGAGCAGCCCCAGCATTTT
TRBV5-1	TRBJ1-6	TRBD1	.	CASSLIWGQIDSPLHF	TGCGCCAGCAGCTTGATATGGGGACAGATTGATTCACCCCTCCACTTT
TRBV11-3	TRBJ2-1	TRBD2	.	CASVLVSRGGYNEQFF	TGTGCCAGCGTATTGGTCTCGCGGGGGGGATACAATGAGCAGTTCTTC
TRBV28	TRBJ2-7	.	.	CASSSPSASETYEQYF	TGTGCCAGCAGTTCCCCCAGCGCAAGCGAGACCTACGAGCAGTACTTC
TRBV12-3/TRBV12-4	TRBJ1-1	.	.	CASSLEGRREAFF	TGTGCCAGCAGTTTGGAGGGGCGCCGGGAAGCTTTCTTT
TRBV6-5	TRBJ1-6	TRBD1	.	CASSYSKDRVSPLHF	TGTGCCAGCAGTTACTCGAAGGACAGGGTCTCACCCCTCCACTTT
TRBV7-9	TRBJ1-2	TRBD1	.	CASSSPRDRAVFEGYTF	TGTGCCAGCAGCTCGCCCCGGGACAGGGCCGTATTTGAGGGCTACACCTTC
TRBV12-3/TRBV12-4	TRBJ2-7	.	.	CASSFGVSYEQYF	TGTGCCAGCAGTTTCGGGGTCTCCTACGAGCAGTACTTC
TRBV19	TRBJ2-5	TRBD2	few	CASRLAGGETQYF	TGTGCCAGTAGACTAGCGGGGGGGGAGACCCAGTACTTC